The 18 T cell receptor beta chains below come from one sample, sequenced in a study of T cell changes during pregnancy in multiple sclerosis. Clones were sequenced by immunoSEQ multiplex PCR, and TCRdb holds only the in-frame ones, with some missing. The sample carries around 60,000 clones, around 90% recorded once. Sequenced material: peripheral blood, taken in the second trimester of pregnancy. The source of these receptors is a female donor with multiple sclerosis, enrolled in a pregnancy study.

The rearrangement joins TRBV7-9 to TRBJ1-4, with 8 bases matching TRBD1. V was pared by 5 bases and J by 5 bases, with 4 bases of the junction left unmatched. Germline values: CDR1 SEHNR, CDR2 FQNEAQ (reference sequence). This CDR3 region has 14 residues. CDR3 loop: CASSPWTGNEKLFF. DNA of the CDR3: TGTGCCAGCAGCCCCTGGACAGGGAATGAAAAACTGTTTTTT.

The chain links TRBV10-3 to TRBJ2-1; 10 bases fit TRBD1. V was clipped by 2 bases and J by 3 bases; unmatched bases: 4. The CDR3 sequence is 16 residues long. CDR1 and CDR2 from the germline V gene are ENHRY and SYGVKD. The DNA of the CDR3 is TGTGCCATCAGTGAGAGGGGACAGGGGAGCTACAATGAGCAGTTCTTC. This encodes CAISERGQGSYNEQFF.

The rearrangement uses TRBV4-3 and TRBJ2-7, with 8 bases fitting TRBD2. This CDR3 comprises 17 residues. CDR1 LGHNA and CDR2 YSLEER come from the germline V gene. The ends lost 0 bases at V and 3 bases at J; junction bases unmatched: 10. The CDR3 loop is CASSQDPRNLAGYEQYF. CDR3 DNA sequence: TGCGCCAGCAGCCAAGATCCAAGGAACCTAGCGGGCTACGAGCAGTACTTC.

This chain joins TRBV19 and TRBJ2-7; D uncertain. The germline CDR1 and CDR2 sequences are LNHDA and SQIVND (reference sequence). V was cut by 5 bases and J by 3 bases, with 11 bases left in between. This CDR3 comprises 13 residues. CDR3 loop: CASSVAASYEQYF. DNA for the CDR3: TGTGCCAGTAGTGTAGCTGCCAGCTACGAGCAGTACTTC.

This rearrangement joins TRBV5-1 to TRBJ2-1; D is perhaps TRBD2 (6 bases). Germline V lookup: CDR1 SGHRS, CDR2 YFSETQ. The CDR3 covers 16 residues. Deletions cut 4 bases from V and 10 bases from J, with 24 bases between. This CDR3 is CASSPGGLGGLREQFF. CDR3 DNA sequence: TGCGCCAGCAGCCCTGGGGGACTTGGGGGGTTACGAGAGCAGTTCTTC.

V gene TRBV9 combines with J gene TRBJ1-1; D gene unclear. In germline, CDR1 is SGDLS, CDR2 YYNGEE. The V gene lost 0 bases and the J gene lost 1 base, with 10 bases spanning the gap. This CDR3 has 15 amino acids. The CDR3 DNA follows: TGTGCCAGCAGCGTAGGGAGGCACCCGAACACTGAAGCTTTCTTT. Translation: CASSVGRHPNTEAFF.

This clone occurred once. The chain couples TRBV21-1 to TRBJ1-5; no check of the table's D call, TRBD1, against the DNA was made. TRBV21-1 is classified as a pseudogene. CDR3 length equals 15 residues. CDR3 sequence reads: CASTTTGVVFQPQHF. The DNA for the CDR3 is TGTGCCAGCACCACGACAGGGGTTGTGTTTCAGCCCCAGCATTTT.

The V call is TRBV2, the J call TRBJ2-1; 7 bases match TRBD1. The CDR3 runs 16 residues. The V gene's germline CDR1 is SNHLY and CDR2 FYNNEI. J lost 2 bases, V lost 6 bases, and 10 bases had no gene match. The chain's CDR3 is CASRPRQGYTYNEQFF. Written as DNA, the CDR3 is TGTGCCAGCAGACCGCGACAGGGATACACCTACAATGAGCAGTTCTTC. Supplemented by reference TRBV2 and TRBJ2-1, the full variable domain reads EPEVTQTPSHQVTQMGQEVILRCVPISNHLYFYWYRQILGQKVEFLVSFYNNEISEKSEIFDDQFSVERPDGSNFTLKIRSTKLEDSAMYFCASRPRQGYTYNEQFFGPGTRLTVL.

The chain uses TRBV9 and TRBJ2-5; D might be TRBD1 (5 bases). Germline lookup yields CDR1 SGDLS and CDR2 YYNGEE. V dropped 0 bases and J dropped 5 bases, with 8 bases sitting between them. The CDR3 covers 13 residues. CDR3 nucleotide sequence: TGTGCCAGCAGCGTAGGGGGCCGGGAGACCCAGTACTTC. Translation gives CASSVGGRETQYF.

This chain uses TRBV29-1 with TRBJ1-5; the match to TRBD1 covers 8 bases. Germline V CDR1 and CDR2: SQVTM, ANQGSEA. The CDR3 runs 13 residues. The J segment lost 6 bases and the V segment lost 4 bases, leaving 5 bases of the junction unmatched. CDR3 coding DNA: TGCAGCGTTGTCAGGGGGCTTGGTCAGCCCCAGCATTTT. This encodes CSVVRGLGQPQHF.

For the CDR3, the DNA is TGCGCCAGCAGTATGTGCGGGGCGGGAGAGTCAGAGACCCAGTACTTC. As protein: CASSMCGAGESETQYF. The V call is TRBV10-1, the J call TRBJ2-5, with TRBD2 identical over 7 bases. J was trimmed by 4 bases and V by 5 bases; bases with no gene match: 13. Germline V gives CDR1 WNHNN, CDR2 SYGVQD (reference sequence). The CDR3 sequence is 16 residues long.

The genes are TRBV6-5 and TRBJ2-5, with a tentative D call TRBD1 (5 bases). Germline lookup yields CDR1 MNHEY and CDR2 SVGAGI. The V end was cut by 4 bases, the J end by 7 bases, with 13 bases between. The length of the CDR3 is 13 residues. The CDR3 region has the DNA TGTGCCAGCAGTTCCCCTTACAGGAGGACCCAGTACTTC. It specifies CASSSPYRRTQYF.

The chain has TRBV5-1 and TRBJ2-1; tentatively, D is TRBD1 (5 bases). V dropped 5 bases and J dropped 2 bases, with 20 bases sitting between them. Germline CDR1 reads SGHRS; CDR2 reads YFSETQ. The CDR3 contains 17 residues. CDR3 coding DNA: TGCGCCAGCAGTAGACAAGGGTTGGGGCCTACCTACAATGAGCAGTTCTTC. Translated: CASSRQGLGPTYNEQFF.

The chain recombines TRBV5-4 with TRBJ2-5; 11 bases are a match to TRBD1. V gave up 4 bases and J gave up 5 bases; unmatched junction bases: 7. The CDR3 is 15 residues long. Germline loops: CDR1 SGHNT, CDR2 YYREEE (reference sequence). The CDR3 loop is CASSTGQGEWETQYF. DNA of the CDR3: TGTGCCAGCAGCACGGGACAGGGGGAATGGGAGACCCAGTACTTC. The whole variable domain, filled in from reference TRBV5-4 and TRBJ2-5, reads ETGVTQSPTHLIKTRGQQVTLRCSSQSGHNTVSWYQQALGQGPQFIFQYYREEENGRGNFPPRFSGLQFPNYSSELNVNALELDDSALYLCASSTGQGEWETQYFGPGTRLLVL.

This clone was seen more than once but under ten times. V gene TRBV5-4 combines with J gene TRBJ2-3; the match to TRBD2 covers 11 bases. The CDR3 loop spans 18 amino acids. Germline V gene lookup returns CDR1 SGHNT and CDR2 YYREEE (reference sequence). Germline trimming cut 0 bases from V and 3 bases from J; bases unmatched to any gene: 9. CDR3 residues: CASSLGLAGGPRTDTQYF. The CDR3 nucleotides read TGTGCCAGCAGCTTGGGATTAGCGGGAGGGCCGAGAACAGATACGCAGTATTTT.

The chain carries TRBV9 and TRBJ2-3; no definite D call. This CDR3 spans 11 amino acids. Trimming took off 3 bases at V and 5 bases at J, with 4 bases between the two ends. Germline V gene sequence: CDR1 SGDLS, CDR2 YYNGEE. CDR3 bases: TGTGCCAGCAGCGCGGGAGATACGCAGTATTTT. Its translation is CASSAGDTQYF.

The V call is TRBV19, the J call TRBJ1-1; D gene uncertain. The CDR3 is made up of 15 amino acids. Germline V gene lookup returns CDR1 LNHDA and CDR2 SQIVND (reference sequence). Trimming took 4 bases from V and 0 from J, leaving 12 bases between them. The CDR3 spells CASSRRFGVNTEAFF. The CDR3 region has the DNA TGTGCCAGTAGTAGGAGGTTTGGGGTGAACACTGAAGCTTTCTTT.

The rearrangement joins TRBV12-5 to TRBJ2-1; a weak D match, TRBD1 (5 bases). Germline CDR1 LGHNT, CDR2 FRNRAP. This CDR3 has 16 amino acids. Trimming stripped 1 base from V and 5 bases from J, with 15 bases between. The CDR3 loop reads CASGLETRQMNNEQFF. CDR3 nucleotide sequence: TGTGCTAGTGGTTTGGAAACGAGACAGATGAACAATGAGCAGTTCTTC.